The sequence of this T cell receptor (beta chain) was determined in a study of blood T cell repertoires in COVID-19. Study background: Whether acute or convalescent, the COVID-19 samples came from the United States, Italy and Spain.

This clone was seen only once. The CDR3 has 15 amino acids. Trimming left V 4 bases short and J 4 bases short, with 14 bases between. In germline, CDR1 is ENHRY, CDR2 SYGVKD. This table comes from immunoSEQ multiplex PCR, and its TCRdb copy is limited to in-frame clones, with some not included. The data show 150,000 to 200,000 clones, with 70% to 90% seen just once and around 6% held by the top ten. Participants had their cohort set by participant-reported clinical history. Sequencing was performed on PBMCs or T cells enriched from blood (not recorded which). The chain uses TRBV10-3 and TRBJ1-5, with D hard to call. The sequence was obtained from a man aged 35-49 years who had recovered from COVID-19. The CDR3 nucleotides are TGTGCCATCAGTGTCGGGGTAGAAGGGAATCAGCCCCAGCATTTT. It is translated as CAISVGVEGNQPQHF.